The present entry profiles one TCR beta chain with its context. The record originates from a study of blood T cell repertoires in COVID-19. At the level of the study: PBMCs, B-cell-depleted T cells, or T cells were the source of the cDNA or gDNA that made up the material.

In the authors' methods: Reference gene primer amplification in the assay estimated nucleated cell counts. Produced via immunoSEQ multiplex PCR; TCRdb's table is partial and in-frame only. The DNA gave D and trimming, while V, J and clone size come from that table. The data show 100,000 or so clones, less than 90% seen once. The clonotype originates from a man aged 70 or older with active or convalescent COVID-19. Source material: peripheral blood.

The CDR3 nucleotides read TGTGCCAGCAGTTATAGTGGGACAGACTTCTACGAGCAGTACTTC. As protein: CASSYSGTDFYEQYF. The chain recombines TRBV6-2 or TRBV6-3 with TRBJ2-7; 7 nucleotides match TRBD1. Per the germline V gene, CDR1 is MNHEY and CDR2 is SVGEGT. This CDR3 has 15 residues. J lost 3 bases, V lost 3 bases, and 8 bases had no gene match.